A single sample gave rise to the 21 T cell receptor beta chains below, sequenced in a study of blood T cell repertoires in COVID-19. Method: immunoSEQ multiplex PCR; TCRdb's copy keeps in-frame clones and lacks some. The data contain around 270,000 clones, about 89% of them singletons. The sample comprised peripheral blood. These receptors were obtained from a man between 35 and 55 years old who had recovered from COVID-19.

CDR3: CASSLDGSGSFNEQFF. CDR3 sequence (DNA): TGTGCCAGCAGCTTAGATGGTAGCGGGAGTTTTAATGAGCAGTTCTTC. The rearrangement uses TRBV7-2 and TRBJ2-1; 9 nucleotides align to TRBD2. The CDR3 consists of 16 residues. Losses at the gene ends were 1 base for V and 7 bases for J; bases not matched to a gene: 8. Looked up from germline, CDR1 is SGHTA and CDR2 is FQGNSA. The full variable domain, its missing parts supplied by reference TRBV7-2 and TRBJ2-1, is GAGVSQSPSNKVTEKGKDVELRCDPISGHTALYWYRQSLGQGLEFLIYFQGNSAPDKSGLPSDRFSAERTGGSVSTLTIQRTQQEDSAVYLCASSLDGSGSFNEQFFGPGTRLTVL.

With respect to this clone: A read error may produce the germline difference seen at one junction end. V gene TRBV27 combines with J gene TRBJ2-7; a possible D gene is TRBD2 (6 bases). Germline loops: CDR1 MNHEY, CDR2 SMNVEV (reference sequence). CDR3 size: 11 residues. CDR3 in amino acids: CARPGGKLLQF. Written as DNA, the CDR3 is TGTGCCAGACCCGGAGGGAAACTACTCCAGTTC.

The J gene is TRBJ2-1, the V gene TRBV4-3, with 10 bases fitting TRBD2. The germline CDR1 and CDR2 sequences are LGHNA and YSLEER. This CDR3 is 16 amino acids long. The junction had 3 bases not matched to a gene; V was cut back by 0 bases and J by 4 bases. The CDR3 region is CASSQDYSGGYNEQFF. The CDR3 nucleotides read TGCGCCAGCAGCCAAGATTATAGCGGGGGGTACAATGAGCAGTTCTTC.

The genes are TRBV6-2 or TRBV6-3 and TRBJ2-7; D is ambiguous. Germline V gives CDR1 MNHEY, CDR2 SVGEGT. CDR3 length equals 17 residues. Trimming pared 3 bases from V and 2 bases from J, leaving 20 bases between. CDR3 bases: TGTGCCAGCAGTTATCCCGATACTCCGGGTCCCCCCTACGAGCAGTACTTC. This sequence encodes CASSYPDTPGPPYEQYF.

The sample holds one count of this clone. This sequence joins TRBV18 and TRBJ1-4, with D possibly matching TRBD1 (5 bases). V was pared by 4 bases and J by 0 bases, with 12 bases between. CDR1 and CDR2 (germline): KGHSH, LQKENI. The CDR3 is made up of 16 amino acids. The CDR3 reads CASSQRQPATNEKLFF. CDR3 in DNA: TGTGCCAGCTCACAGCGACAGCCTGCAACTAATGAAAAACTGTTTTTT.

The rearrangement joins TRBV6-5 to TRBJ2-5, with 9 nucleotides matching TRBD2. There are 15 residues in the CDR3. Germline CDR1 reads MNHEY; CDR2 reads SVGAGI. The V and J ends lost 6 bases and 2 bases, in that order; junction bases with no gene match: 7. CDR3: CASRTAGGLQETQYF. CDR3 nucleotide sequence: TGTGCCAGCAGGACAGCGGGGGGCCTACAAGAGACCCAGTACTTC.

The chain is built from TRBV6-5 and TRBJ2-7; D possibly corresponds to TRBD2 (7 bases). Trimming pared 5 bases from V and 7 bases from J, leaving 21 bases between. The CDR3 has 15 amino acids. Germline V gene sequence: CDR1 MNHEY, CDR2 SVGAGI. The CDR3 spells CASSPRGASTLEQYF. The CDR3 DNA sequence: TGTGCCAGCAGTCCCCGGGGGGCGTCCACCCTAGAGCAGTACTTC.

V and J are TRBV19 and TRBJ1-4; 7 nucleotides match TRBD1. The germline V gene has CDR1 LNHDA and CDR2 SQIVND (reference sequence). The CDR3 sequence is 15 residues long. Trimming removed 5 bases from V and 7 bases from J; junction bases left unmatched: 10. The CDR3 protein is CASSELRDSPEKLFF. The CDR3 DNA reads as TGTGCCAGTAGTGAACTCCGGGACAGTCCTGAAAAACTGTTTTTT.

The chain uses TRBV24-1 and TRBJ2-1, with 8 bases lining up with TRBD2. Germline CDR1 reads KGHDR; CDR2 reads SFDVKD. The CDR3 runs to 14 residues. The junction had 6 bases not matched to a gene; V was cut back by 3 bases and J by 9 bases. CDR3 nucleotides: TGTGCCACCAGTGATCGAGGCCGGGAGGGTGAGCAGTTCTTC. The encoded protein is CATSDRGREGEQFF.

DNA of the CDR3: TGTGCCAGCAGCCCCTCCCGGCTAGCGGGGGCCACCGGGGAGCTGTTTTTT. As protein: CASSPSRLAGATGELFF. The chain recombines TRBV7-9 with TRBJ2-2; TRBD2 matches 10 bases. Germline V gives CDR1 SEHNR, CDR2 FQNEAQ (reference sequence). This CDR3 is 17 amino acids long. V lost 5 bases and J lost 4; bases outside the gene matches: 10.

The CDR3 sequence is CASSILDRGQQVRNQPQHF. DNA of the CDR3: TGTGCCAGTAGTATCCTCGACAGGGGGCAGCAGGTTCGCAATCAGCCCCAGCATTTT. The chain links TRBV19 to TRBJ1-5, with 10 bases identical to TRBD1. Germline V gene lookup returns CDR1 LNHDA and CDR2 SQIVND (reference sequence). This CDR3 comprises 19 residues. V trimming: 3 bases; J trimming: 2 bases; junction bases outside the gene matches: 13.

The rearrangement uses TRBV2 and TRBJ2-7; TRBD2 matches at 8 bases. The V gene end was trimmed by 5 bases and the J gene end by 6 bases; junction bases not matched to a gene: 9. Looked up from germline, CDR1 is SNHLY and CDR2 is FYNNEI. The length of the CDR3 is 14 residues. CDR3 DNA: TGTGCCAGCAGTCCGGGACTAGAAAATGTCGAGCAGTACTTC. Amino acids: CASSPGLENVEQYF.

This clone has more than one count but fewer than ten. V usage is TRBV3-1 (or the pseudogene TRBV3-2) and J usage is TRBJ2-1, with TRBD2 matching over 7 bases. Unmatched junction bases numbered 11, after V lost 3 bases and J lost 9 bases. This CDR3 has 15 amino acids. Germline CDR1 and CDR2: LGHDT and YNNKEL (reference sequence). The CDR3 DNA follows: TGTGCCAGCAGCCACACTAGAGGGAGGGCTTTTGAGCAGTTCTTC. It is translated as CASSHTRGRAFEQFF.

The chain recombines TRBV23-1 with TRBJ2-2; weak D call: TRBD1 (5 bases). TRBV23-1 belongs to the ORF category, with a function that is uncertain. V shed 0 bases and J shed 3 bases, with 11 bases lying between them. The length of the CDR3 is 16 residues. The CDR3 DNA follows: TGCGCCAGCAGTCAATCGGGGTCCAGGGACACCGGGGAGCTGTTTTTT. This codes for CASSQSGSRDTGELFF.

The J gene is TRBJ2-1, the V gene TRBV7-9; TRBD2 is a possible D gene (6 bases). Germline CDR1 reads SEHNR; CDR2 reads FQNEAQ (reference sequence). V lost 7 bases and J lost 3, with 22 bases in between. The CDR3 length is 17 residues. This chain's CDR3 is CASTPREKSTFYNEQFF. CDR3 DNA sequence: TGTGCCAGCACACCCCGGGAGAAGTCTACTTTCTACAATGAGCAGTTCTTC.

The rearrangement joins TRBV6-1 to TRBJ2-1, with TRBD2 matching over 7 bases. V dropped 0 bases and J dropped 5; count of bases not matched to a gene: 10. The CDR3 totals 17 residues. Germline CDR1 reads MNHNS; CDR2 reads SASEGT. CDR3 protein: CASSEARTRSYNNEQFF. CDR3 in DNA: TGTGCCAGCAGTGAAGCCCGGACTAGATCTTACAACAATGAGCAGTTCTTC.

The rearrangement joins TRBV6-5 to TRBJ2-3; possible D gene TRBD2, 6 bases. In germline, CDR1 is MNHEY, CDR2 SVGAGI. The CDR3 has 14 amino acids. With 8 bases removed from V and 6 bases from J, the gap between germline ends came to 18 bases. The CDR3 DNA sequence: TGTGCCAGCTCCCGGGACTGGGTGAGGGATACGCAGTATTTT. Translation gives CASSRDWVRDTQYF.

This sequence joins TRBV15 and TRBJ2-1; 9 nucleotides align to TRBD2. The CDR3 contains 15 residues. V shed 5 bases, J shed 1 base, and the junction held 3 bases outside the gene matches. The V gene's germline CDR1 is LNHNV and CDR2 YYDKDF (reference sequence). CDR3 DNA sequence: TGTGCCACCAGCGGTAGCGGGAGATCCTACAATGAGCAGTTCTTC. As protein: CATSGSGRSYNEQFF.

The rearrangement joins TRBV6-5 to TRBJ2-7, with 10 bases aligning to TRBD1. V was clipped by 5 bases and J by 5 bases; unmatched bases: 6. The germline CDR1 and CDR2 sequences are MNHEY and SVGAGI. The CDR3 spans 14 residues. The CDR3 bases are TGTGCCAGCAGTACCTCCGGGACAGGGGACGAGCAGTACTTC. Its translation is CASSTSGTGDEQYF.

This clone was counted a single time. The V call is TRBV5-8, the J call TRBJ2-7, with 7 bases aligning to TRBD2. With V trimmed by 5 bases and J by 3 bases, 2 bases remained unmatched. Looked up from germline, CDR1 is SGHTS and CDR2 is YDEGEE. This CDR3 is 12 amino acids long. CDR3: CASRRTSYEQYF. CDR3 DNA: TGTGCCAGCAGAAGGACTAGCTACGAGCAGTACTTC.

This sequence joins TRBV5-1 and TRBJ1-1; no reliable D call. The V end was cut by 3 bases, the J end by 4 bases, with 10 bases between. Germline lookup yields CDR1 SGHRS and CDR2 YFSETQ. This CDR3 has 13 residues. The CDR3: CASSSEIATEAFF. CDR3 sequence (DNA): TGCGCCAGCAGCTCAGAAATCGCCACTGAAGCTTTCTTT.